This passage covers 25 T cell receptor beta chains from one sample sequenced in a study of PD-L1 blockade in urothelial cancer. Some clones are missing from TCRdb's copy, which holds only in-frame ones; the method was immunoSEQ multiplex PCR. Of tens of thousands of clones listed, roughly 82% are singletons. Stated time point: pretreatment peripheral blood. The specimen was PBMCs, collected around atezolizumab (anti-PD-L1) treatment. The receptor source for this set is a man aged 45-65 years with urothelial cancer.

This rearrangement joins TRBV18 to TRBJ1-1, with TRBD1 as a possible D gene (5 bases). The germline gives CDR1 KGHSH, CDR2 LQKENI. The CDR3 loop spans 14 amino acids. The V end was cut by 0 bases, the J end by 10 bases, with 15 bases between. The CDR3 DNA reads TGTGCCAGCTCACCACCGCAGACAGCCCAAGGAGCTTTCTTT. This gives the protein CASSPPQTAQGAFF.

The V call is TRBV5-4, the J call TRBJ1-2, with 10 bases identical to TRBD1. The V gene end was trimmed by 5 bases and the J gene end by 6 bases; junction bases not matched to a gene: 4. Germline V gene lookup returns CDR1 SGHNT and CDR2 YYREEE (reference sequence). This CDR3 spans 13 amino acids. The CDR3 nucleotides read TGTGCCAGCAGACAGACAGGGGGCGATGGCTACACCTTC. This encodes CASRQTGGDGYTF. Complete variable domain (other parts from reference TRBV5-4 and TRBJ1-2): ETGVTQSPTHLIKTRGQQVTLRCSSQSGHNTVSWYQQALGQGPQFIFQYYREEENGRGNFPPRFSGLQFPNYSSELNVNALELDDSALYLCASRQTGGDGYTFGSGTRLTVV.

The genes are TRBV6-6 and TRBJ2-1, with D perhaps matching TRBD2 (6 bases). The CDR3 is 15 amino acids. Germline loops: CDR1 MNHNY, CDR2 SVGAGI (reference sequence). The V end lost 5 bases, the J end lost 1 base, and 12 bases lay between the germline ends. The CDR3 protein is CASSILAGSYNEQFF. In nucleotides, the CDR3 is TGTGCCAGCAGTATCCTCGCGGGGTCCTACAATGAGCAGTTCTTC.

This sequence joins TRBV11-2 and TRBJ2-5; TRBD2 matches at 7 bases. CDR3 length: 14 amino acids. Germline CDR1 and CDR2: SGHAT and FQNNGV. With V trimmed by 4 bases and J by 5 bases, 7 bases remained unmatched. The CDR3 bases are TGTGCCAGCAGCTCCGGAGGGCGGGGGGAGACCCAGTACTTC. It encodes CASSSGGRGETQYF.

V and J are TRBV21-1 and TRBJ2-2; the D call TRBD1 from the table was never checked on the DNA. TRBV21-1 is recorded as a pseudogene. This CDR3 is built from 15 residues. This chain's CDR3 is CASSKPSQGAGELFF. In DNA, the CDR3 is TGTGCCAGCAGCAAGCCATCACAGGGGGCCGGGGAGCTGTTTTTT.

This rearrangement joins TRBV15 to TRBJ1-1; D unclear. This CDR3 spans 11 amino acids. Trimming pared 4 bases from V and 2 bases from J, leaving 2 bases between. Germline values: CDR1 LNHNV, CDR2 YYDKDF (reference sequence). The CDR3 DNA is TGTGCCACCAGCATAAACACTGAAGCTTTCTTT. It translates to CATSINTEAFF.

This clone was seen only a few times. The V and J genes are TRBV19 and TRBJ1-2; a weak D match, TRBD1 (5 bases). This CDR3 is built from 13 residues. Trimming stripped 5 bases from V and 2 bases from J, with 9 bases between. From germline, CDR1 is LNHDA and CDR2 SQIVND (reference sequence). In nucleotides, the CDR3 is TGTGCCAGTAGTTTAACAGGAAACTATGGCTACACCTTC. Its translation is CASSLTGNYGYTF.

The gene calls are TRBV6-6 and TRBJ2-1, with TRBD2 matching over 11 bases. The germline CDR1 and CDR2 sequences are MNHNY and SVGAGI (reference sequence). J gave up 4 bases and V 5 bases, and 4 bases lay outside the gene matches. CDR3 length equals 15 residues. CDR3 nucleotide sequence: TGTGCCAGCAGTCTAGCGGGGGGCTTATACAATGAGCAGTTCTTC. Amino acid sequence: CASSLAGGLYNEQFF.

CDR3 sequence (DNA): TGCGCCAGCAGCTTGGGCGCGGGCACCGGGGAGCTGTTTTTT. Its translation is CASSLGAGTGELFF. The chain employs TRBV5-1 and TRBJ2-2; tentatively, D is TRBD2 (5 bases). The CDR3 has 14 residues. Trimming removed 0 bases at V and 4 bases at J, with 7 bases between. The V gene's germline CDR1 is SGHRS and CDR2 YFSETQ. The full variable domain, in which reference TRBV5-1 and TRBJ2-2 provide the parts outside the CDR3, is KAGVTQTPRYLIKTRGQQVTLSCSPISGHRSVSWYQQTPGQGLQFLFEYFSETQRNKGNFPGRFSGRQFSNSRSEMNVSTLELGDSALYLCASSLGAGTGELFFGEGSRLTVL.

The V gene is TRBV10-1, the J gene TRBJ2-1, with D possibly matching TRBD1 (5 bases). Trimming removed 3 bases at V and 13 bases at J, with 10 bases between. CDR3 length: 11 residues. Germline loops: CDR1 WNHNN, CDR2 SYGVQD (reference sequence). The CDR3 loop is CASSDDRGQFF. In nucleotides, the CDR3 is TGCGCCAGCAGTGATGATAGGGGTCAGTTCTTC.

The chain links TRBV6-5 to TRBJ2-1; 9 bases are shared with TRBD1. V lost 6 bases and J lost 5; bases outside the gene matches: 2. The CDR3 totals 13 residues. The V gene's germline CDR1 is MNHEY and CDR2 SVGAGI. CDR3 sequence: CASRRTGDNEQFF. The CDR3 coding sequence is TGTGCCAGCAGACGGACAGGGGACAATGAGCAGTTCTTC.

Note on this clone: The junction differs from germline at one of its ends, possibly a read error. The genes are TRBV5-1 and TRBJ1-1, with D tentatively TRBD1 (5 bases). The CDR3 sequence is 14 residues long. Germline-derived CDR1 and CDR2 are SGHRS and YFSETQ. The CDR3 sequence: CASSWQEMASGGEF. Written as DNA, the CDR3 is TGCGCCAGCAGCTGGCAAGAAATGGCCTCGGGGGGGGAGTTT.

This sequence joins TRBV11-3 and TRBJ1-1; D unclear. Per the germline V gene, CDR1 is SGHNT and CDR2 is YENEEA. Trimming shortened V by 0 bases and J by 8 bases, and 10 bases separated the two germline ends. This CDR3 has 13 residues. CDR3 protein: CASSLDVVSEAFF. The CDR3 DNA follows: TGTGCCAGCAGCTTAGATGTGGTAAGCGAAGCTTTCTTT. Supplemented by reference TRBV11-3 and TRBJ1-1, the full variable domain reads EAGVVQSPRYKIIEKKQPVAFWCNPISGHNTLYWYLQNLGQGPELLIRYENEEAVDDSQLPKDRFSAERLKGVDSTLKIQPAELGDSAVYLCASSLDVVSEAFFGQGTRLTVV.

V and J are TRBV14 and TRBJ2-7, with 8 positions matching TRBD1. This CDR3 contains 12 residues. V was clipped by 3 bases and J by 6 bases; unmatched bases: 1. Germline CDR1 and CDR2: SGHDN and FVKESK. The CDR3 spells CASSQTGVEQYF. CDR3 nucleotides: TGTGCCAGCAGCCAGACAGGGGTCGAGCAGTACTTC.

Written as DNA, the CDR3 is TGTGCCAGCAGCCCCAGCCTAGCGGATGTATTAGGAGAGACCCAGTACTTC. The encoded protein is CASSPSLADVLGETQYF. This chain links TRBV9 with TRBJ2-5; TRBD2 aligns across 7 bases. The CDR3 is made up of 17 amino acids. After removal of 4 bases from V and 4 bases from J, the junction contained 16 bases not matched to a gene. Per the germline V gene, CDR1 is SGDLS and CDR2 is YYNGEE.

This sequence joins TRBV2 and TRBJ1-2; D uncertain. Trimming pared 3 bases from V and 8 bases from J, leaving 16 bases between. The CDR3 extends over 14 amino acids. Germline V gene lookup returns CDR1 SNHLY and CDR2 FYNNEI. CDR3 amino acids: CASSDWGQVAGYTF. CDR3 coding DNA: TGTGCCAGCAGTGATTGGGGTCAGGTAGCGGGCTACACCTTC.

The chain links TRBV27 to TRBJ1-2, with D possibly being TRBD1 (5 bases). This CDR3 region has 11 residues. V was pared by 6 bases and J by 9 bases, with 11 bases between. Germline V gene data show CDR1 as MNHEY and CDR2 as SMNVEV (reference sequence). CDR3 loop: CASSHDSRYTF. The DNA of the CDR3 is TGTGCCAGCAGCCACGACAGCCGCTACACCTTC.

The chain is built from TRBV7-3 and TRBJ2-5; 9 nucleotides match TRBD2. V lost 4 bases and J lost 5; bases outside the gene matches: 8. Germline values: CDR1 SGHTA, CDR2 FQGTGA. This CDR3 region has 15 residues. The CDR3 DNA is TGTGCCAGCAGCTCCTCAGCGGGGGGTCAGGAGACCCAGTACTTC. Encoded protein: CASSSSAGGQETQYF.

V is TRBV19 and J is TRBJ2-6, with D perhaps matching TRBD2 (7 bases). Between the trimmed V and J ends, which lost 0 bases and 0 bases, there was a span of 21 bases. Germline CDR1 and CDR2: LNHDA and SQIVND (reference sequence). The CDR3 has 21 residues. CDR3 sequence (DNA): TGTGCCAGTAGTATAGACGCCGTGGGGGGGGCTCACCCCTCTGGGGCCAACGTCCTGACTTTC. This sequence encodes CASSIDAVGGAHPSGANVLTF. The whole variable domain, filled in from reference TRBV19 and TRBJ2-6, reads DGGITQSPKYLFRKEGQNVTLSCEQNLNHDAMYWYRQDPGQGLRLIYYSQIVNDFQKGDIAEGYSVSREKKESFPLTVTSAQKNPTAFYLCASSIDAVGGAHPSGANVLTFGAGSRLTVL.

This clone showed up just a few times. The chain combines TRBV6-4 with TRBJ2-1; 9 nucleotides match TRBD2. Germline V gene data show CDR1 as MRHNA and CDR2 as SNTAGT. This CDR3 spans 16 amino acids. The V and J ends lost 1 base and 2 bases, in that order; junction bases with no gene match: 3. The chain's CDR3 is CASSDFSGSTYNEQFF. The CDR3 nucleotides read TGTGCCAGCAGTGACTTTAGCGGGAGTACCTACAATGAGCAGTTCTTC.

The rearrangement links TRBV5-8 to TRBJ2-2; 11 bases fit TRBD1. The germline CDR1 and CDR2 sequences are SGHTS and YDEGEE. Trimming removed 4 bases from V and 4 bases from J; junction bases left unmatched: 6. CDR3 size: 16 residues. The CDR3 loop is CASSQPGTGGTGELFF. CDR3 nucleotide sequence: TGTGCCAGCAGCCAACCCGGGACAGGGGGCACCGGGGAGCTGTTTTTT.

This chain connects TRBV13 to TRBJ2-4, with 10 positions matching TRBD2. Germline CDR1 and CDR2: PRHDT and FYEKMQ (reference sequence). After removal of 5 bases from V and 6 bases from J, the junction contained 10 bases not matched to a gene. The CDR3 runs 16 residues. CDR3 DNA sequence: TGTGCCAGCAGCCCGGGGGGAGCGGGAGGGGCAAACATTCAGTACTTC. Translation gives CASSPGGAGGANIQYF.

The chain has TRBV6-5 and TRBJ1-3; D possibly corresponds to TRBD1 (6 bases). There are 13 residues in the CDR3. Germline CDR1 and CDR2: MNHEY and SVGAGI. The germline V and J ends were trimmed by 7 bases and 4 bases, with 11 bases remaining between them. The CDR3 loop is CASMPGHGNTIYF. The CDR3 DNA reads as TGTGCCAGCATGCCGGGACACGGAAACACCATATATTTT.

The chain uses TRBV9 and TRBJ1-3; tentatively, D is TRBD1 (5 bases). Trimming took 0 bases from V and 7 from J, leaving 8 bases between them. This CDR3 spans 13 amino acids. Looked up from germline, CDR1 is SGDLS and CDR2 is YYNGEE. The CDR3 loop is CASSVGGTNTIYF. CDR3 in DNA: TGTGCCAGCAGCGTAGGGGGCACGAACACCATATATTTT. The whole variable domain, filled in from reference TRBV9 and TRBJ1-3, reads DSGVTQTPKHLITATGQRVTLRCSPRSGDLSVYWYQQSLDQGLQFLIQYYNGEERAKGNILERFSAQQFPDLHSELNLSSLELGDSALYFCASSVGGTNTIYFGEGSWLTVV.

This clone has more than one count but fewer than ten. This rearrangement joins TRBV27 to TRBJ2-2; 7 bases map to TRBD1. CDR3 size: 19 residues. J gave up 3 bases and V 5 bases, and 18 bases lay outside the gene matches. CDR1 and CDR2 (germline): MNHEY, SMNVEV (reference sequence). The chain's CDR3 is CASSPYPPPMTGHTGELFF. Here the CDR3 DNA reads TGTGCCAGCAGTCCATACCCTCCTCCGATGACAGGGCACACCGGGGAGCTGTTTTTT.